This is a list of T cell receptor beta chains from one sample in a study of T-cell reconstitution after alpha-beta-depleted transplantation in children. One entry per CDR3 protein results from TCRdb running MiXCR on the PCR reads. Of about 610,000 distinct CDR3 sequences listed, about 11% are singletons. The source material was PBMCs from the stem cell graft donor, sampled from the stem cell graft. Every receptor here comes from a human donor who donated a stem cell graft to a child with acute myeloid leukemia. Each CDR3 is given with its conserved first and last residue. A D gene is named only where the DNA matches it firmly. Clone size is given for some rows only: seen once, a few or many times, or a class if the clone is expanded.

v_call	d_call	clone_size	j_call	cdr3_aa	cdr3_nt
TRBV20-1	NA	NA	TRBJ1-5	CSATGGDQPQHF	TGCAGTGCCACGGGTGGGGATCAGCCCCAGCATTTT
TRBV5-5	NA	many	TRBJ2-2	CASSLDGDTGELFF	TGTGCCAGCAGCCTGGACGGTGACACCGGGGAGCTGTTTTTT
TRBV25-1	NA	many	TRBJ2-7	CASSDRGTVYEQYF	TGTGCCAGCAGTGACAGGGGAACGGTCTACGAGCAGTACTTC
TRBV6-1	NA	few	TRBJ1-2	CASSRGQVNGYTF	TGTGCCAGCAGCAGGGGACAAGTAAATGGCTACACCTTC
TRBV7-8	NA	NA	TRBJ2-7	CASSRTHYEQYF	TGTGCCAGCAGCCGAACACACTACGAGCAGTACTTC
TRBV12-3/TRBV12-4	NA	few	TRBJ2-7	CASSFGGDLSSYEQYF	TGTGCCAGCAGTTTCGGTGGGGACTTGAGCTCCTACGAGCAGTACTTC
TRBV7-3	NA	few	TRBJ2-1	CASSLGHGEQFF	TGTGCCAGCAGCTTAGGTCACGGTGAGCAGTTCTTC
TRBV20-1	TRBD2	many	TRBJ2-1	CSAVAGVNYNEQFF	TGCAGTGCTGTGGCGGGAGTAAACTACAATGAGCAGTTCTTC
TRBV20-1	NA	many	TRBJ2-7	CSALTLDRTGQYF	TGCAGTGCCCTCACCTTAGATAGGACGGGGCAGTACTTC
TRBV5-1	NA	few	TRBJ2-3	CASSPNRVGTDTQYF	TGCGCCAGCAGCCCTAACCGGGTGGGCACAGATACGCAGTATTTT
TRBV29-1	NA	NA	TRBJ2-5	CSGYGGPGETQYF	TGCAGCGGGTATGGCGGGCCAGGGGAGACCCAGTACTTC
TRBV20-1	TRBD1	NA	TRBJ2-5	CSAPRQGTSETQYF	TGCAGTGCGCCGAGACAGGGGACGTCGGAGACCCAGTACTTC
TRBV28	NA	NA	TRBJ2-6	CASSSPGSGANVLTF	TGTGCCAGCAGTTCCCCCGGTTCTGGGGCCAACGTCCTGACTTTC
TRBV11-2	NA	many	TRBJ2-5	CASSFRWAGETQYF	TGTGCCAGCAGCTTCCGGTGGGCTGGGGAGACCCAGTACTTC
TRBV6-5	NA	NA	TRBJ1-3	CASSFGQPSGNTIYF	TGTGCCAGCAGTTTTGGACAGCCTTCTGGAAACACCATATATTTT
TRBV5-1	NA	few	TRBJ2-1	CASSLGGAGTNEQFF	TGCGCCAGCAGCTTGGGAGGGGCGGGAACCAATGAGCAGTTCTTC
TRBV5-1	TRBD2	many	TRBJ2-3	CASSISGRKADTQYF	TGCGCCAGCAGCATTAGCGGGAGAAAGGCAGATACGCAGTATTTT
TRBV20-1	TRBD2	once	TRBJ2-3	CSARIAGPDTQYF	TGCAGTGCTAGGATAGCGGGACCAGATACGCAGTATTTT
TRBV20-1	NA	many	TRBJ2-4	CSAGVAYTDIQYF	TGCAGTGCTGGCGTTGCCTACACGGACATTCAGTACTTC
TRBV5-1	NA	NA	TRBJ2-2	CASSSRLGTRELFF	TGCGCCAGCAGCTCGAGGCTAGGAACCAGGGAGCTGTTTTTT
TRBV3-1	NA	many	TRBJ2-2	CASSRDTFTGELFF	TGTGCCAGCAGCCGAGACACATTCACCGGGGAGCTGTTTTTT
TRBV5-1	NA	many	TRBJ2-5	CASSPQVGQETQYF	TGCGCCAGCAGCCCGCAGGTGGGACAAGAGACCCAGTACTTC
TRBV4-3	TRBD1	NA	TRBJ1-5	CASSQGVSGGTPQHF	TGCGCCAGCAGCCAGGGGGTCTCAGGGGGCACGCCCCAGCATTTT
TRBV5-1	TRBD2	NA	TRBJ2-5	CASSSGLAGALSETQYF	TGCGCCAGCAGCTCGGGACTAGCGGGAGCACTGTCCGAGACCCAGTACTTC
TRBV12-3/TRBV12-4	NA	NA	TRBJ2-3	CASSLAEGPANTQYF	TGTGCCAGCAGTTTAGCGGAAGGGCCTGCGAATACGCAGTATTTT
TRBV29-1	TRBD1	many	TRBJ2-7	CSVEVGSGGYEQYF	TGCAGCGTTGAAGTGGGCTCAGGGGGTTACGAGCAGTACTTC
TRBV4-2	TRBD1	few	TRBJ1-2	CASSLIGQGAEGYTF	TGTGCCAGCAGCCTAATTGGACAGGGGGCAGAGGGCTACACCTTC
TRBV6-2/TRBV6-3	TRBD2	NA	TRBJ2-1	CASSYSWRESGEQFF	TGTGCCAGCAGTTACAGTTGGCGGGAGTCCGGTGAGCAGTTCTTC
TRBV7-2	NA	many	TRBJ2-3	CASSFSGASTDTQYF	TGTGCCAGCAGCTTTTCGGGGGCCAGCACAGATACGCAGTATTTT
TRBV20-1	TRBD1	NA	TRBJ1-6	CSGGQGAAQGNSPLHF	TGCAGTGGGGGACAGGGGGCCGCCCAGGGTAATTCACCCCTCCACTTT
TRBV20-1	NA	NA	TRBJ2-3	CSARVPLSSTDTQYF	TGCAGTGCTAGAGTGCCACTGAGTAGCACAGATACGCAGTATTTT
TRBV21-1	NA	NA	TRBJ2-2	CAGRGEGGNTGELFF	TGTGCCGGGCGCGGGGAAGGGGGCAACACCGGGGAGCTGTTTTTT
TRBV10-3	NA	NA	TRBJ2-5	CAIGAKETQYF	TGTGCCATTGGGGCAAAAGAGACCCAGTACTTC
TRBV6-1	TRBD2	NA	TRBJ2-1	CASSGGLAPYNEQFF	TGTGCCAGCAGTGGGGGACTAGCCCCCTACAATGAGCAGTTCTTC
TRBV15	NA	NA	TRBJ1-2	CATSGSQRRGYTF	TGTGCCACCAGCGGGTCCCAGCGCCGTGGCTACACCTTC
TRBV5-1	TRBD1	many	TRBJ2-7	CASSFPGTGVHEQYF	TGCGCCAGCAGCTTCCCCGGGACAGGGGTGCACGAGCAGTACTTC
TRBV20-1	NA	few	TRBJ2-1	CSASFRLNEQFF	TGCAGTGCTAGTTTCCGACTCAATGAGCAGTTCTTC
TRBV9	TRBD2	many	TRBJ2-1	CASSALAGVTNEQFF	TGTGCCAGCAGCGCACTAGCGGGGGTCACTAATGAGCAGTTCTTC
TRBV5-8	TRBD1	many	TRBJ1-1	CASSSGTQGAVAFF	TGTGCCAGCAGCAGCGGGACCCAGGGGGCCGTGGCTTTCTTT
TRBV6-1	NA	NA	TRBJ2-1	CASSVIRDTYNEQFF	TGTGCCAGCAGTGTTATCAGGGACACCTACAATGAGCAGTTCTTC
TRBV29-1	NA	NA	TRBJ1-1	CSAGDGGYTEAFF	TGCAGCGCCGGGGACGGGGGGTACACTGAAGCTTTCTTT
TRBV6-2/TRBV6-3	TRBD1	many	TRBJ2-2	CASSLQGANTGELFF	TGTGCCAGCAGTCTACAGGGGGCGAACACCGGGGAGCTGTTTTTT
TRBV29-1	TRBD2	many	TRBJ2-1	CSVRTSGMNEQFF	TGCAGCGTTAGGACTAGCGGGATGAATGAGCAGTTCTTC
TRBV27	NA	few	TRBJ1-2	CASSLDGGYYGYTF	TGTGCCAGCAGCCTCGACGGTGGATACTATGGCTACACCTTC
TRBV25-1	TRBD2	NA	TRBJ2-3	CASSVLREASTDTQYF	TGTGCCAGCAGTGTCTTGCGGGAGGCTAGCACAGATACGCAGTATTTT
TRBV27	NA	few	TRBJ2-7	CASSLSTGFYEQYF	TGTGCCAGCAGTTTATCGACAGGATTCTACGAGCAGTACTTC
TRBV3-1	TRBD2	NA	TRBJ2-1	CASSGLTSGSYGNEQFF	TGTGCCAGCAGCGGCTTGACTAGCGGGAGTTATGGGAATGAGCAGTTCTTC
TRBV5-1	NA	few	TRBJ2-2	CASSPVTGTGELFF	TGCGCCAGCAGCCCTGTAACCGGCACCGGGGAGCTGTTTTTT
TRBV29-1	NA	few	TRBJ2-4	CSVVEGSVAKNIQYF	TGCAGCGTTGTAGAGGGATCCGTAGCCAAAAACATTCAGTACTTC
TRBV4-3	NA	NA	TRBJ2-7	CASSQEGTGGPSYEQYF	TGCGCCAGCAGCCAAGAGGGAACGGGGGGCCCCTCCTACGAGCAGTACTTC
TRBV12-3/TRBV12-4	NA	NA	TRBJ2-5	CASSVGVVGAETQYF	TGTGCCAGCAGCGTAGGGGTAGTGGGGGCAGAGACCCAGTACTTC
TRBV6-2/TRBV6-3	TRBD2	NA	TRBJ2-1	CASSYYRAGGPIEQFF	TGTGCCAGCAGTTACTATCGAGCGGGAGGGCCCATTGAGCAGTTCTTC
TRBV2	NA	NA	TRBJ1-4	CASSPSGLTNEKLFF	TGTGCCAGCAGTCCTTCAGGGCTCACTAATGAAAAACTGTTTTTT
TRBV12-3/TRBV12-4	NA	NA	TRBJ2-1	CASSSGARGLGEQFF	TGTGCCAGCAGTTCGGGGGCGAGGGGGCTGGGTGAGCAGTTCTTC
TRBV4-3	NA	many	TRBJ2-7	CASSRAVAPSSYEQYF	TGCGCCAGCAGCCGCGCGGTAGCGCCCAGCTCCTACGAGCAGTACTTC